This T cell receptor (beta chain) is from a study of cytomegalovirus exposure and HLA in healthy donors. Concerning this clone itself: Its antigen is undetermined. Other DNA variants within this sample encode the same CDR3.

The PCR made use of 60 Vbeta and 13 Jbeta primers. Generated by immunoSEQ multiplex PCR, the TCRdb table keeps only in-frame clones and is missing some. The sample has more than 70,000 clones; roughly three quarters are singletons. Trimming took 6 bases from V and 3 from J, leaving 12 bases between them. CDR1 and CDR2 from the germline V gene are MDHEN and SYDVKM. This CDR3 is 13 amino acids long. Study conclusions and caveats: While the bulk of TCR sequences proved rare, some public TCRs turned up in many donors.

The V and J genes are TRBV28 and TRBJ2-7; D might be TRBD1 (5 bases). The TCR was taken from a man aged 40-49 years in good health and CMV-seronegative. Source material: PBMCs. DNA of the CDR3: TGTGCCAGCAGCTTACCACAGGTCTACGAGCAGTACTTC. This encodes CASSLPQVYEQYF.